This T cell receptor (beta chain) derives from a study of spatial heterogeneity in lung cancer. Study outcomes and limitations: In tumors, expanded intratumoral alpha and beta TCR counts tracked mutation counts.

Germline assignment: CDR1 SGHVS and CDR2 FQNEAQ. With 5 bases clipped from V and 2 bases from J, the junction kept 8 bases outside the gene matches. This CDR3 has 16 residues. By proportion, this clonotype is medium-sized. The antigen remains unidentified. Time point of the sample: sample taken at primary tumor resection. The cohort: approximately 74 early-stage, untreated non-small cell lung cancer patients. Every TCR cDNA molecule carried a tag that served as a unique molecular identifier. Each CDR3 protein is one row after TCRdb ran MiXCR on the 5' RACE reads. The table lists 5,000 to 6,000 distinct CDR3 sequences, around an eighth of them singletons.

This clonotype was sampled from a female donor with early-stage non-small cell lung cancer. The sequencing used lung tumor tissue, collected at surgery. The chain employs TRBV7-8 and TRBJ2-5; TRBD2 aligns across 10 bases. CDR3 region: CASSTRLAGVQETQYF. The CDR3 region has the DNA TGTGCCAGCAGCACCCGACTAGCGGGTGTACAAGAGACCCAGTACTTC.